This TCR beta chain was found in a study of T cells in Graves' hyperthyroidism and ophthalmopathy. The CDR3 regions of TCR beta were amplified from RNA transcripts. The primer set for the first-round RT-PCR of the TCR CDR3 was HTBI. TCRdb re-called the multiplex PCR reads with MiXCR, one entry per CDR3 protein. The data show a few hundred thousand distinct CDR3 sequences, 16% seen once. This clonotype was observed a few times. Its antigen is currently unknown. Researchers barred patients who had uncontrolled infection, other autoimmune disease, pregnancy or lactation. Isolation of PBMCs was performed on approximately 10 ml fresh peripheral blood. The study, taken as a whole, reports: Most clonotypes that expanded in the thyroid above 0.001 also showed up in blood. Using 13 V-J features, a model discriminated ophthalmopathy from stable hyperthyroidism.

The germline V gene encodes CDR1 MGHRA and CDR2 YSYEKL. There are 15 residues in the CDR3. V shed 4 bases, J shed 0 bases, and the junction held 3 bases outside the gene matches. The specimen was blood. This TCR derives from a woman in her thirties or forties with Graves' ophthalmopathy. The chain combines TRBV4-1 with TRBJ2-4, with TRBD1 identical over 7 bases. The CDR3 nucleotides are TGCGCCAGCAGCCTCGACAGGGTAGCCAAAAACATTCAGTACTTC. It is translated as CASSLDRVAKNIQYF.